This T cell receptor beta chain was recovered during a study of tumor-infiltrating lymphocytes in primary liver carcinoma. The overall study: Lesions, classed as T1-T3 N0M0, spanned about 4.2 to 10 cm across. Productive TCRbeta read yields ran from roughly 3.9 to 6.8 million per sample and were similar between tissues. Study-wide points: Tumor-adjacent and tumor-blood pairs shared a smaller degree of overlap than tumor region pairs.

Both RNA and DNA were isolated together from roughly 20-30 mg of bulk tissue that had not been sorted. Tumor samples all exceeded 90% viable tumor cells. A word on this clonotype: Its antigen is currently unknown.

From around 500 ng of total RNA, TCR beta-specific cDNA was reverse-transcribed using a constant-region primer. For TCR beta, libraries were produced by three nested multiplex PCR rounds using slightly modified ARM-PCR. Researchers ran the first two PCR rounds for roughly 10 cycles each with TRBV1-TRBV30 forward primers and a C-beta reverse primer. TCRdb re-called the multiplex PCR reads with MiXCR, one entry per CDR3 protein. The data show tens of thousands of distinct CDR3 sequences, about three quarters seen once. The germline CDR1 and CDR2 sequences are MNHEY and SVGEGT. The CDR3 is made up of 17 amino acids. V lost 6 bases to trimming and J lost 4 bases, with 22 bases between them.

Source material: liver tumor tissue from sampling region 4. Subset: tumor region T4, right-lateral pole. The V call is TRBV6-2 or TRBV6-3, the J call TRBJ1-5; no clear D. The receptor's source is a man aged 40-49 years with primary liver carcinoma and hepatitis B virus infection. As DNA, the CDR3 is TGTGCCAGCAGGCCACTCCCTCCTAGACGGATTAATCAGCCCCAGCATTTT. This encodes CASRPLPPRRINQPQHF.